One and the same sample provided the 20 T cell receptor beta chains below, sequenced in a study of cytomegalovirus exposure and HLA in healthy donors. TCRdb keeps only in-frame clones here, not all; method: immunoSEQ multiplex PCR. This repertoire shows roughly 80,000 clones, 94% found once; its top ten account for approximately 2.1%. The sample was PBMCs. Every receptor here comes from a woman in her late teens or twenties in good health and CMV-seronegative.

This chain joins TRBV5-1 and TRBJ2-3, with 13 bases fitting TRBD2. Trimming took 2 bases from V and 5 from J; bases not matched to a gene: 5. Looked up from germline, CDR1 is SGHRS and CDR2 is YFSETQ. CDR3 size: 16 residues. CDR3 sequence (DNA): TGCGCCAGCAGCTTTCGGGGACTAGCGGGACTAGATACGCAGTATTTT. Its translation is CASSFRGLAGLDTQYF.

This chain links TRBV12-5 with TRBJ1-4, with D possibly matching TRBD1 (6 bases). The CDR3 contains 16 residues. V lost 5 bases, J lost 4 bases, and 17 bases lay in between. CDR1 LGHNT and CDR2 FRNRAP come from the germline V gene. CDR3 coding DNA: TGTGCTAGTGGTGCTGACAGGACCATAAATAATGAAAAACTGTTTTTT. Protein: CASGADRTINNEKLFF.

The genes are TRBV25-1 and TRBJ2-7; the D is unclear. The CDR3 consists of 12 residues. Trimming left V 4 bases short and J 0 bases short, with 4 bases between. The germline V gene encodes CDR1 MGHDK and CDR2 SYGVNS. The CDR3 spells CASSGVSYEQYF. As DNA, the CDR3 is TGTGCCAGCAGTGGCGTCTCCTACGAGCAGTACTTC.

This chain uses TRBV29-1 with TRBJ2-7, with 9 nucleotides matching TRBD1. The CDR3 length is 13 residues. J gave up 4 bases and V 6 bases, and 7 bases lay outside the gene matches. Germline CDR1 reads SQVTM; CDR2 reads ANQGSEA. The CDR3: CSVTGQGNYEQYF. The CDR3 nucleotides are TGCAGCGTGACGGGACAGGGAAATTACGAGCAGTACTTC.

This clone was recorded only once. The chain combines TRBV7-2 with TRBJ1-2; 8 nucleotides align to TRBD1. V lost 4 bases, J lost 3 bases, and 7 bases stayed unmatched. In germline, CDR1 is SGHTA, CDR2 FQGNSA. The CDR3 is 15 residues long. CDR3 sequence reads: CASSSRTGWDYGYTF. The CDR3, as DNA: TGTGCCAGCAGCTCCCGGACAGGGTGGGACTATGGCTACACCTTC.

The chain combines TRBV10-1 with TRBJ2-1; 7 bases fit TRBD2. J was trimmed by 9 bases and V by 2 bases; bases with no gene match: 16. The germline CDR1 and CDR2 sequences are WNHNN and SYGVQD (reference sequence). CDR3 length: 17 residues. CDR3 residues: CASSEHVHGGFQCEQFF. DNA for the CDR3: TGCGCCAGCAGTGAGCACGTCCACGGGGGGTTCCAATGTGAGCAGTTCTTC.

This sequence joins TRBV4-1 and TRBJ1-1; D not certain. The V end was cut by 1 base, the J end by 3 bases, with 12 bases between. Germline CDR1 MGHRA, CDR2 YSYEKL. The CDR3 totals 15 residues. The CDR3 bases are TGCGCCAGCAGCCAAGTCAGTTCGGGAGACACTGAAGCTTTCTTT. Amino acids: CASSQVSSGDTEAFF.

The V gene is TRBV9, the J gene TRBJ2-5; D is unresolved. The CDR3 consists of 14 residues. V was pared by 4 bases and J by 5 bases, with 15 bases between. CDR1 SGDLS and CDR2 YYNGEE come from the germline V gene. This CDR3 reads CASSSGSNRETQYF. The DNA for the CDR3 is TGTGCCAGCAGCTCCGGTAGTAACCGGGAGACCCAGTACTTC.

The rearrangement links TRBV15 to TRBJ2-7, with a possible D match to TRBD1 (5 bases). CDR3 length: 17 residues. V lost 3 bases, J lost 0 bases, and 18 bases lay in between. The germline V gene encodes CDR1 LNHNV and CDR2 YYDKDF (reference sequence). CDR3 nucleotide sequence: TGTGCCACCAGCAGCCCACCACGGACAAGCCTCTCCTACGAGCAGTACTTC. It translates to CATSSPPRTSLSYEQYF.

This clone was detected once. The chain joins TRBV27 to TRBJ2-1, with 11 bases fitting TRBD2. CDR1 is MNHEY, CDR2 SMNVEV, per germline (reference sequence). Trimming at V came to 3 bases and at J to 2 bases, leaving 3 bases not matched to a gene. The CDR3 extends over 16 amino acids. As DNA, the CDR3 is TGTGCCAGCAGTTTTGATAGCGGGAGGGCCTACAATGAGCAGTTCTTC. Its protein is CASSFDSGRAYNEQFF.

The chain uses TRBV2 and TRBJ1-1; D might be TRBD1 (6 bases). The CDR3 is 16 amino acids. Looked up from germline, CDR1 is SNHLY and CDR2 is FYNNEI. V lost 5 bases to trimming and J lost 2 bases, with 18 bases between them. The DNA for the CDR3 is TGTGCCAGCAGTCCGGGACAAGCGGATGGAAACACTGAAGCTTTCTTT. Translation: CASSPGQADGNTEAFF.

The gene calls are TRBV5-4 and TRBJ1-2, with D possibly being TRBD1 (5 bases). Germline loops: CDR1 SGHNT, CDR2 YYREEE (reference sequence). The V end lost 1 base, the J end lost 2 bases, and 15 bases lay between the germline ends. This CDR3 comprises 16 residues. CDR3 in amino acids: CASSLYLPGPNYGYTF. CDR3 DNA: TGTGCCAGCAGCTTGTACCTTCCAGGGCCCAACTATGGCTACACCTTC. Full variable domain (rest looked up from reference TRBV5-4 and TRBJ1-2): ETGVTQSPTHLIKTRGQQVTLRCSSQSGHNTVSWYQQALGQGPQFIFQYYREEENGRGNFPPRFSGLQFPNYSSELNVNALELDDSALYLCASSLYLPGPNYGYTFGSGTRLTVV.

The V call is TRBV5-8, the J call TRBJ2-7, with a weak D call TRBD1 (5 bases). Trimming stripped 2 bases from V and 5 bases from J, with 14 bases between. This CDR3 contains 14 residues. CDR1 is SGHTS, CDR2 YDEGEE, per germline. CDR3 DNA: TGTGCCAGCAGCTTCATACCAGGGTTCAACGAGCAGTACTTC. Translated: CASSFIPGFNEQYF.

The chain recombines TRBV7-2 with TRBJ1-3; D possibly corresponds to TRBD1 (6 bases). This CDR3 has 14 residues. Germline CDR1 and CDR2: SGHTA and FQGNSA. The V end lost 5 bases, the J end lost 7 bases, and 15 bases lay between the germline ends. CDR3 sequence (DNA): TGTGCCAGCAGCCCGCAGCAGGGGACGAACACCATATATTTT. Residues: CASSPQQGTNTIYF.

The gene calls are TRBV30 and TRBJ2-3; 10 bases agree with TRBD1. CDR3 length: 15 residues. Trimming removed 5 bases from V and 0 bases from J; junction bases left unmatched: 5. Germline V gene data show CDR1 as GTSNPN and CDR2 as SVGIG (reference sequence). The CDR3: CAWSGDRGSTDTQYF. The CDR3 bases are TGTGCCTGGTCCGGGGACAGGGGAAGCACAGATACGCAGTATTTT.

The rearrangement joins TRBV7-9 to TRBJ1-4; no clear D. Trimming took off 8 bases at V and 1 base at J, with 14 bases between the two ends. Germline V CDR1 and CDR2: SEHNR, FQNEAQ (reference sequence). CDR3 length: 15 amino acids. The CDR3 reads CASSPPGLTNEKLFF. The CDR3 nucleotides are TGTGCCAGCTCCCCCCCGGGTTTAACTAATGAAAAACTGTTTTTT. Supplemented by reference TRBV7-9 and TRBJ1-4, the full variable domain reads DTGVSQNPRHKITKRGQNVTFRCDPISEHNRLYWYRQTLGQGPEFLTYFQNEAQLEKSRLLSDRFSAERPKGSFSTLEIQRTEQGDSAMYLCASSPPGLTNEKLFFGSGTQLSVL.

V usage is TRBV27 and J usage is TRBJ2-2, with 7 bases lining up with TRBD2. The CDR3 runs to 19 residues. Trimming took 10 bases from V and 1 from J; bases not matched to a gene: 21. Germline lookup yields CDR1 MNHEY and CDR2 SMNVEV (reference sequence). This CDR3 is CATSYLGGFAGVNTGELFF. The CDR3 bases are TGTGCCACCTCTTACCTGGGGGGTTTCGCGGGAGTGAACACCGGGGAGCTGTTTTTT.

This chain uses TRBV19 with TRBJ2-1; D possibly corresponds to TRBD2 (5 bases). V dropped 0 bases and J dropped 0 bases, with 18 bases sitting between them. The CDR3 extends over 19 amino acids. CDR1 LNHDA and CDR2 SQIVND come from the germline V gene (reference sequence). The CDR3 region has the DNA TGTGCCAGTAGTATAGAAGATTTACCGGGATATAGCTCCTACAATGAGCAGTTCTTC. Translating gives CASSIEDLPGYSSYNEQFF.

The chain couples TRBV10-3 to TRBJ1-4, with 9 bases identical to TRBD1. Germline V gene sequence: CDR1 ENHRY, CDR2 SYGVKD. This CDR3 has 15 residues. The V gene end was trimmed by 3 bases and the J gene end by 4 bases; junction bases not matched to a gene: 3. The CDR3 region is CAISDGGQGNEKLFF. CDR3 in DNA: TGTGCCATCAGTGATGGGGGACAGGGTAATGAAAAACTGTTTTTT.

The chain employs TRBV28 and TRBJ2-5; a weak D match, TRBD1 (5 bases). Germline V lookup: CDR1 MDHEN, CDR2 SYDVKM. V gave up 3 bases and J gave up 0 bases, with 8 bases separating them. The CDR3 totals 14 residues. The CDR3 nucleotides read TGTGCCAGCAGTTTGTCAGGGAACCAAGAGACCCAGTACTTC. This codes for CASSLSGNQETQYF.